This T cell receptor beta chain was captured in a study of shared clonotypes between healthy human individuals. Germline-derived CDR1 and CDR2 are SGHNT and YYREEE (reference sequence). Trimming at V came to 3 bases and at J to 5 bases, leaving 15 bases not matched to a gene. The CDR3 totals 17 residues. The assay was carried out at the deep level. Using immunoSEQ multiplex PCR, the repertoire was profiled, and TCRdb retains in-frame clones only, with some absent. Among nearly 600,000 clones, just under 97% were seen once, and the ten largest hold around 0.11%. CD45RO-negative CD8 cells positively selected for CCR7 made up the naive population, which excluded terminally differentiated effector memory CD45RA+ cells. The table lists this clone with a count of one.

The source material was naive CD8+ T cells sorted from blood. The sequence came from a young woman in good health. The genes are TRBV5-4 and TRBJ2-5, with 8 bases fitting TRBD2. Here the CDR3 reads CASSSARTGRAGETQYF. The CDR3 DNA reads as TGTGCCAGCAGCTCGGCACGAACCGGGAGGGCCGGGGAGACCCAGTACTTC.